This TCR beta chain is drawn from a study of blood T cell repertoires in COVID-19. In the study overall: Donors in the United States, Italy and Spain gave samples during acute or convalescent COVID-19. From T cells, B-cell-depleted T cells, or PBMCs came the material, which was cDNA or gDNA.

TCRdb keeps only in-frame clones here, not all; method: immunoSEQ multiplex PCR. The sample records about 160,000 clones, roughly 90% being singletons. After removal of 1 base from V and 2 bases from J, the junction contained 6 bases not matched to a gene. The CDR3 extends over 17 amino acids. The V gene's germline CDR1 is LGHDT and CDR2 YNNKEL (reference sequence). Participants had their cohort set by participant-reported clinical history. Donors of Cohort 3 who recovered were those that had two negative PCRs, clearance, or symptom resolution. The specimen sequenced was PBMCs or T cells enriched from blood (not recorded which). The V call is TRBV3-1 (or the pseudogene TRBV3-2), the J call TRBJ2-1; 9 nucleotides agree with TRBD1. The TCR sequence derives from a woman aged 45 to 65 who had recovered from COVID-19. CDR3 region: CASSQGTGQGPYNEQFF. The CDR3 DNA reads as TGTGCCAGCAGCCAAGGTACGGGACAGGGACCCTACAATGAGCAGTTCTTC.